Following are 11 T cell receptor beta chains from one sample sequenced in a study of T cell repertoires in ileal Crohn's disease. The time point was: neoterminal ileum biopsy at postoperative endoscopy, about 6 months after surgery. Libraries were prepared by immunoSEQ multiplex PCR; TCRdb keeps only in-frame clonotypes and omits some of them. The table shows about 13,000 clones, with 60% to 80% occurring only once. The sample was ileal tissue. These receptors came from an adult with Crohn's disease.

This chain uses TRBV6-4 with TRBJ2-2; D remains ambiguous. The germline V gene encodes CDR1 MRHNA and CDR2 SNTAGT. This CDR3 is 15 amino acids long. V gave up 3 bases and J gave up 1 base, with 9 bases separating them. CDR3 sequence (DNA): TGTGCCAGCAGTGAGGGGTATTTGAACACCGGGGAGCTGTTTTTT. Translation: CASSEGYLNTGELFF.

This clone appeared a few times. In DNA form, the CDR3 reads TGTGCCAGCAGCTTTCCAGGGCAATCCTACGAGCAGTACTTC. It encodes CASSFPGQSYEQYF. J is TRBJ2-7 and V is TRBV7-9; possible D gene TRBD1, 5 bases. Per germline, CDR1 SEHNR and CDR2 FQNEAQ (reference sequence). CDR3 length: 14 amino acids. V was shortened by 3 bases and J by 1 base, with 10 bases between the two germline ends.

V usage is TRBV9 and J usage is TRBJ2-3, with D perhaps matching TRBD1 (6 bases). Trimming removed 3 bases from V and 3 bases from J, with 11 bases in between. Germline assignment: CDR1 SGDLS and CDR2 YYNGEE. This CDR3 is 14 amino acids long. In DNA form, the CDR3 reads TGTGCCAGCAGCGAACAGGGTACGACAGATACGCAGTATTTT. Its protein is CASSEQGTTDTQYF.

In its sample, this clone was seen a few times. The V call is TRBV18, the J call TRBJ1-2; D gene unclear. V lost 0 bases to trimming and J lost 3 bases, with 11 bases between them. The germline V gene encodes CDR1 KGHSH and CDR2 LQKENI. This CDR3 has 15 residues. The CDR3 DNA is TGTGCCAGCTCACCACCGGTCTCCGGGGACTATGGCTACACCTTC. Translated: CASSPPVSGDYGYTF.

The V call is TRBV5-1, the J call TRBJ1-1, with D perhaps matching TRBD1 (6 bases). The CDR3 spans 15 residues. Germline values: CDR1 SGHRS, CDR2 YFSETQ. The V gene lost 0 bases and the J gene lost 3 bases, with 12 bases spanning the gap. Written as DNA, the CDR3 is TGCGCCAGCAGCTTGGTACGGGGGGCCGACACTGAAGCTTTCTTT. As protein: CASSLVRGADTEAFF. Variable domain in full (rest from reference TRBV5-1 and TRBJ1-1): KAGVTQTPRYLIKTRGQQVTLSCSPISGHRSVSWYQQTPGQGLQFLFEYFSETQRNKGNFPGRFSGRQFSNSRSEMNVSTLELGDSALYLCASSLVRGADTEAFFGQGTRLTVV.

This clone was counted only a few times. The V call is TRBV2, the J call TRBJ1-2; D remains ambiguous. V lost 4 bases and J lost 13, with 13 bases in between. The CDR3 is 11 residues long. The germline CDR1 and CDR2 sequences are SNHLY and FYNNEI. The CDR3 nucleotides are TGTGCCAGCAGTGCGGGCCAGTCATTCACCTTC. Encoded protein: CASSAGQSFTF.

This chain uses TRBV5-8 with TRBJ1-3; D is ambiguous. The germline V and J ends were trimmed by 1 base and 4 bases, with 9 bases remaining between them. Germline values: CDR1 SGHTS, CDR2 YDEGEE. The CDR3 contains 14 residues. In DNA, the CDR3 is TGTGCCAGCAGCTTGACAGAATCCGGAAACACCATATATTTT. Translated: CASSLTESGNTIYF. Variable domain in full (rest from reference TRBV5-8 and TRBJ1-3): EAGVTQSPTHLIKTRGQQATLRCSPISGHTSVYWYQQALGLGLQFLLWYDEGEERNRGNFPPRFSGRQFPNYSSELNVNALELEDSALYLCASSLTESGNTIYFGEGSWLTVV.

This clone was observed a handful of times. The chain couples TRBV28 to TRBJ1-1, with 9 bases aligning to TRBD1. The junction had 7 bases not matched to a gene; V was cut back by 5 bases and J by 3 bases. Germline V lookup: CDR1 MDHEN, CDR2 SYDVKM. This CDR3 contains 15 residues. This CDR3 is CASSRGQGIYTEAFF. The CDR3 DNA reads TGTGCCAGCAGTCGAGGACAGGGGATATACACTGAAGCTTTCTTT.

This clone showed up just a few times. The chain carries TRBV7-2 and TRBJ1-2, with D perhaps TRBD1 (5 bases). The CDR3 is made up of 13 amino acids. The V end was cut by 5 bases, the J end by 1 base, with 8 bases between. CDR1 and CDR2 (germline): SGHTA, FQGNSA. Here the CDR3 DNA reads TGTGCCAGCAGCCGGGACCTTAACTATGGCTACACCTTC. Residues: CASSRDLNYGYTF. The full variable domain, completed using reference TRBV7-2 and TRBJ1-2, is GAGVSQSPSNKVTEKGKDVELRCDPISGHTALYWYRQSLGQGLEFLIYFQGNSAPDKSGLPSDRFSAERTGGSVSTLTIQRTQQEDSAVYLCASSRDLNYGYTFGSGTRLTVV.

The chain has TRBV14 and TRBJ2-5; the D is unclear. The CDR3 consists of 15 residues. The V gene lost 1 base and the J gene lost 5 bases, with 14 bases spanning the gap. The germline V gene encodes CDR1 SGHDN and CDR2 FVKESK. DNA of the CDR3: TGTGCCAGCAGCCAAGTAGCTGGCCGTGGGGAGACCCAGTACTTC. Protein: CASSQVAGRGETQYF.

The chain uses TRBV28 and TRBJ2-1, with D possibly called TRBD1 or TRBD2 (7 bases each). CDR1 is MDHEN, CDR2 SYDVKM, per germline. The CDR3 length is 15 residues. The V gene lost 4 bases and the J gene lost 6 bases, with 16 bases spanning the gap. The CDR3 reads CASSSSGGAGNEQFF. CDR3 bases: TGTGCCAGCAGTTCATCAGGGGGGGCTGGCAATGAGCAGTTCTTC. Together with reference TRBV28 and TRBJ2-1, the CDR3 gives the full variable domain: DVKVTQSSRYLVKRTGEKVFLECVQDMDHENMFWYRQDPGLGLRLIYFSYDVKMKEKGDIPEGYSVSREKKERFSLILESASTNQTSMYLCASSSSGGAGNEQFFGPGTRLTVL.